The source of this T cell receptor beta chain is a study of T cell responses to AZD1222 COVID-19 vaccine. The CDR3 covers 13 residues. Germline V gives CDR1 WNHNN, CDR2 SYGVQD (reference sequence). Deletions cut 5 bases from V and 4 bases from J, with 9 bases between. Sequencing used immunoSEQ multiplex PCR; TCRdb keeps in-frame clones, though not all of them. The sample records 130,000 or so clones, around 84% being singletons. Sequencing used peripheral blood, obtained on day 0 of AZD1222 vaccination. This receptor was identified in an adult in good health. The rearrangement links TRBV10-1 to TRBJ1-5; D is unclear. CDR3 amino acids: CASSPGRNQPQHF. DNA of the CDR3: TGCGCCAGCAGTCCCGGGAGGAATCAGCCCCAGCATTTT.